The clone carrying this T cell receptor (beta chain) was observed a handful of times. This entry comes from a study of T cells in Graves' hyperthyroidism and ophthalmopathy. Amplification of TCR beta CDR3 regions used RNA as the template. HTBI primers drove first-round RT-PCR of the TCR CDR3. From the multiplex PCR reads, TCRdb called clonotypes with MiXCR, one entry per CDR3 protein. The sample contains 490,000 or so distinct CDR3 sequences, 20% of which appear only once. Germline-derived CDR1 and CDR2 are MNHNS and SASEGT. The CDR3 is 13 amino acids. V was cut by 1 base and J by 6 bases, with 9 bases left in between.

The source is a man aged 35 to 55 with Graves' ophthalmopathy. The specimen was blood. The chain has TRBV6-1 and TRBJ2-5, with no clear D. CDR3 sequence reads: CASSEGSQQTQYF. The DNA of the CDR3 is TGTGCCAGCAGTGAAGGCTCGCAACAGACCCAGTACTTC.